This T cell receptor beta chain was profiled in a study of blood T cells in healthy people across ages. Alongside a J-beta primer mix, a sample-barcoded 5' primer served in a second PCR lasting roughly 6 to 12 cycles. TCRdb re-called the 5' RACE reads through MiXCR, storing one row per CDR3 protein. The sample lists fewer than 2 million distinct CDR3 sequences; 30% to 40% were seen once. Germline lookup yields CDR1 SNHLY and CDR2 FYNNEI. The CDR3 extends over 12 amino acids. The junction had 9 bases not matched to a gene; V was cut back by 6 bases and J by 13 bases. The sample holds a few counts of this clonotype.

The V call is TRBV2, the J call TRBJ2-4, with TRBD2 matching 7 bases. This TCR was sampled from a human donor in good health. Sequencing was performed on blood. The CDR3 bases are TGTGCCAGCAGCCCCGGGACCGGGAGGCAGTACTTC. Amino acids: CASSPGTGRQYF.